What follows are 27 T cell receptor beta chains derived from one specimen sequenced in a study of identical twins' blood T cells. In TCRdb, the 5' RACE reads were re-called with MiXCR into one record per CDR3 protein. The sample carries fewer than 450,000 distinct CDR3 sequences, roughly 31% recorded once. Material: PBMCs. The receptors originated from a woman between 18 and 50 years old in good health.

This chain connects TRBV20-1 to TRBJ1-5; a weak D match, TRBD1 (6 bases). The V and J ends lost 3 bases and 4 bases respectively, with 13 bases between them. CDR1 is DFQATT and CDR2 is SNEGSKA in the germline V gene (reference sequence). This CDR3 comprises 14 residues. The CDR3 nucleotides are TGCAGTGCTAGTGGGAGGGGGGAAAATCAGCCCCAGCATTTT. This translates into CSASGRGENQPQHF.

This chain connects TRBV7-2 to TRBJ1-5, with 9 bases that match TRBD1. From germline, CDR1 is SGHTA and CDR2 FQGNSA. The CDR3 is 16 residues long. J was trimmed by 7 bases and V by 5 bases; bases with no gene match: 12. The CDR3 region is CASSVDYRGREQPQHF. CDR3 DNA: TGTGCCAGCAGCGTAGACTACAGGGGGCGAGAACAGCCCCAGCATTTT. The full variable domain, rest sourced from reference TRBV7-2 and TRBJ1-5, is GAGVSQSPSNKVTEKGKDVELRCDPISGHTALYWYRQSLGQGLEFLIYFQGNSAPDKSGLPSDRFSAERTGGSVSTLTIQRTQQEDSAVYLCASSVDYRGREQPQHFGDGTRLSIL.

This clonotype came up many times. The chain uses TRBV29-1 and TRBJ2-1, with unresolved D. Germline CDR1 SQVTM, CDR2 ANQGSEA. The V end was cut by 8 bases, the J end by 6 bases, with 14 bases between. The CDR3 length is 12 residues. The CDR3 DNA follows: TGCAGCTTATCCTCGGACGGCAATGAGCAGTTCTTC. This encodes CSLSSDGNEQFF.

J is TRBJ2-7 and V is TRBV12-3 or TRBV12-4, with 11 bases fitting TRBD2. Losses at the gene ends were 1 base for V and 3 bases for J; bases not matched to a gene: 2. The CDR3 has 15 residues. The CDR3 protein is CASSLGTSGHYEQYF. The CDR3 DNA reads as TGTGCCAGCAGTTTAGGGACTAGCGGGCACTACGAGCAGTACTTC.

A remark on this clonotype: A much larger clone differs from this one at a single base, so this may be a read error. The V gene is TRBV11-2, the J gene TRBJ1-5, with D perhaps matching TRBD1 (5 bases). The CDR3 runs to 14 residues. V was shortened by 2 bases and J by 6 bases, with 11 bases between the two germline ends. From germline, CDR1 is SGHAT and CDR2 FQNNGV. The CDR3 spells CASSLQWGSQPQHF. CDR3 coding DNA: TGTGCCAGCAGCTTACAGTGGGGCAGTCAGCCCCAGCATTTT.

This clonotype was found a few times. The rearrangement uses TRBV19 and TRBJ1-1; 12 bases match TRBD1. V gave up 7 bases and J gave up 5 bases; unmatched junction bases: 8. CDR1 and CDR2 from the germline V gene are LNHDA and SQIVND (reference sequence). The CDR3 consists of 15 residues. The CDR3 DNA follows: TGTGCCAGTACCCCCGGGACAGGGGGCATAACTGAAGCTTTCTTT. Protein: CASTPGTGGITEAFF. Combining the CDR3 with reference TRBV19 and TRBJ1-1 gives the whole variable domain DGGITQSPKYLFRKEGQNVTLSCEQNLNHDAMYWYRQDPGQGLRLIYYSQIVNDFQKGDIAEGYSVSREKKESFPLTVTSAQKNPTAFYLCASTPGTGGITEAFFGQGTRLTVV.

This clonotype was seen a handful of times. V and J are TRBV5-1 and TRBJ2-7; D is undetermined. The germline CDR1 and CDR2 sequences are SGHRS and YFSETQ. The CDR3 covers 13 residues. Trimming stripped 3 bases from V and 6 bases from J, with 13 bases between. As DNA, the CDR3 is TGCGCCAGCAGCTCCGATGCAGGCAGCGAGCAGTACTTC. As protein: CASSSDAGSEQYF.

The V call is TRBV18, the J call TRBJ2-3; D remains ambiguous. Between the trimmed V and J ends, which lost 4 bases and 8 bases, there was a span of 22 bases. The CDR3 is made up of 16 amino acids. CDR1 is KGHSH and CDR2 is LQKENI in the germline V gene. CDR3 amino acids: CASSLRIVEVDGTQYF. CDR3 sequence (DNA): TGTGCCAGCTCACTTCGGATAGTAGAGGTGGATGGTACGCAGTATTTT. Filled out from reference TRBV18 and TRBJ2-3, the complete variable domain reads NAGVMQNPRHLVRRRGQEARLRCSPMKGHSHVYWYRQLPEEGLKFMVYLQKENIIDESGMPKERFSAEFPKEGPSILRIQQVVRGDSAAYFCASSLRIVEVDGTQYFGPGTRLTVL.

The chain employs TRBV29-1 and TRBJ2-1; D gene unclear. V was cut by 6 bases and J by 6 bases, with 12 bases left in between. The V gene's germline CDR1 is SQVTM and CDR2 ANQGSEA. The CDR3 extends over 12 amino acids. In nucleotides, the CDR3 is TGCAGCGTCCCATTAAGAGGCAATGAGCAGTTCTTC. This sequence encodes CSVPLRGNEQFF.

A few counts support this clonotype. V usage is TRBV29-1 and J usage is TRBJ1-2; a weak D match, TRBD1 (5 bases). The V gene's germline CDR1 is SQVTM and CDR2 ANQGSEA. V lost 0 bases to trimming and J lost 8 bases, with 13 bases between them. The CDR3 consists of 13 residues. CDR3 in DNA: TGCAGCGTTGAAGATCAACGGGACCAAGGCTACACCTTC. Its translation is CSVEDQRDQGYTF.

V gene TRBV29-1 combines with J gene TRBJ2-7; 11 nucleotides match TRBD2. The CDR3 spans 15 residues. V was clipped by 1 base and J by 1 base; unmatched bases: 3. Germline V gene data show CDR1 as SQVTM and CDR2 as ANQGSEA. This chain's CDR3 is CSVEGTSGLSYEQYF. CDR3 nucleotide sequence: TGCAGCGTTGAAGGGACTAGCGGGCTGTCCTACGAGCAGTACTTC.

In its sample, this clonotype is medium-sized. The CDR3 region has the DNA TGTGCCAGCAGCCAAGGCATTAGCAATCAGCCCCAGCATTTT. Translated: CASSQGISNQPQHF. The chain employs TRBV3-1 and TRBJ1-5; unclear D gene. V was cut by 1 base and J by 0 bases, with 4 bases left in between. The CDR3 is made up of 14 amino acids. CDR1 is LGHDT, CDR2 YNNKEL, per germline (reference sequence).

Ten or more counts support this clonotype. The chain carries TRBV29-1 and TRBJ2-2; D unclear. CDR1 SQVTM and CDR2 ANQGSEA come from the germline V gene. CDR3 length equals 10 residues. With 8 bases removed from V and 5 bases from J, the gap between germline ends came to 6 bases. The CDR3 sequence: CSPGTGELFF. Here the CDR3 DNA reads TGCAGCCCCGGAACCGGGGAGCTGTTTTTT.

The V call is TRBV30, the J call TRBJ1-1; D not certain. Germline CDR1 and CDR2: GTSNPN and SVGIG (reference sequence). The V gene lost 4 bases and the J gene lost 5 bases, with 17 bases spanning the gap. The length of the CDR3 is 14 residues. CDR3 DNA sequence: TGTGCCTGGATCCTGAAGGGAGGACGGACTGAAGCTTTCTTT. It specifies CAWILKGGRTEAFF.

The chain links TRBV6-6 to TRBJ1-5; 9 nucleotides line up with TRBD1. The ends lost 3 bases at V and 7 bases at J; junction bases unmatched: 7. The CDR3 runs 15 residues. Germline-derived CDR1 and CDR2 are MNHNY and SVGAGI (reference sequence). The CDR3 DNA reads as TGTGCCAGCAGTTATCTTGGACAGGGGCTCCAGCCCCAGCATTTT. Amino acids: CASSYLGQGLQPQHF.

The chain joins TRBV14 to TRBJ1-1; the D gene is possibly TRBD1 (5 bases). CDR3 size: 17 residues. Between the trimmed V and J ends, which lost 5 bases and 10 bases, there was a span of 29 bases. The V gene's germline CDR1 is SGHDN and CDR2 FVKESK. This CDR3 reads CASSEGALQIEGKGAFF. In DNA form, the CDR3 reads TGTGCCAGCAGCGAAGGGGCCTTGCAAATTGAGGGAAAGGGAGCTTTCTTT. Together with reference TRBV14 and TRBJ1-1, the CDR3 gives the full variable domain: EAGVTQFPSHSVIEKGQTVTLRCDPISGHDNLYWYRRVMGKEIKFLLHFVKESKQDESGMPNNRFLAERTGGTYSTLKVQPAELEDSGVYFCASSEGALQIEGKGAFFGQGTRLTVV.

This chain connects TRBV5-1 to TRBJ2-1; tentatively, D is TRBD1 or TRBD2 (6 bases each). The CDR3 is 14 residues long. V was cut by 4 bases and J by 9 bases, with 17 bases left in between. The V gene's germline CDR1 is SGHRS and CDR2 YFSETQ. For the CDR3, the DNA is TGCGCCAGCAGCCTCGGCCCGGGGGCGGTTGAGCAGTTCTTC. Encoded protein: CASSLGPGAVEQFF.

In regard to this clonotype: Just one base apart from a much larger clone, this may be a read error. V and J are TRBV19 and TRBJ1-1; D ambiguous. The CDR3 totals 13 residues. Deletions cut 10 bases from V and 0 bases from J, with 12 bases between. From germline, CDR1 is LNHDA and CDR2 SQIVND (reference sequence). In DNA form, the CDR3 reads TGTGCCACCAGACGGGTAATGAACACTGAAGCTTTCTTT. Translating gives CATRRVMNTEAFF.

J is TRBJ1-4 and V is TRBV11-2; no reliable D call. The germline V gene encodes CDR1 SGHAT and CDR2 FQNNGV. V lost 5 bases, J lost 8 bases, and 12 bases lay in between. The CDR3 length is 13 residues. CDR3 in amino acids: CASSLQFREKLFF. In DNA form, the CDR3 reads TGTGCCAGCAGCCTTCAATTTAGGGAAAAACTGTTTTTT. The complete variable domain, with remaining parts taken from reference TRBV11-2 and TRBJ1-4, reads EAGVAQSPRYKIIEKRQSVAFWCNPISGHATLYWYQQILGQGPKLLIQFQNNGVVDDSQLPKDRFSAERLKGVDSTLKIQPAKLEDSAVYLCASSLQFREKLFFGSGTQLSVL.

As concerns this clonotype: It is likely a read error, because the conserved phenylalanine at the end of the CDR3 is missing. The CDR3 bases are TGTGCCAGCAGCGTAGCCCATCAGAACACTGAAGCTTTCTTA. This codes for CASSVAHQNTEAFL. This chain connects TRBV9 to TRBJ1-1; D call uncertain. V was shortened by 0 bases and J by 1 base, with 7 bases between the two germline ends. CDR1 is SGDLS, CDR2 YYNGEE, per germline. The CDR3 loop spans 14 amino acids.

The gene calls are TRBV12-3 or TRBV12-4 and TRBJ1-1; no reliable D call. V lost 7 bases, J lost 9 bases, and 12 bases lay in between. This CDR3 has 11 amino acids. CDR3 coding DNA: TGTGCCAGCATCGAGGGAAGGAAAGCTTTCTTT. It encodes CASIEGRKAFF.

This clonotype was seen ten or more times. V gene TRBV7-9 combines with J gene TRBJ2-1; D not resolved. Germline V gene lookup returns CDR1 SEHNR and CDR2 FQNEAQ (reference sequence). The CDR3 is made up of 13 amino acids. V was pared by 6 bases and J by 9 bases, with 15 bases between. As DNA, the CDR3 is TGTGCCAGCAGTTTAACGACCGACCTTGAGCAGTTCTTC. This translates into CASSLTTDLEQFF.

This clonotype was observed a handful of times. The chain employs TRBV7-2 and TRBJ1-1; D remains unclear. CDR3 length: 15 amino acids. Between the trimmed V and J ends, which lost 2 bases and 8 bases, there was a span of 18 bases. Germline lookup yields CDR1 SGHTA and CDR2 FQGNSA. Here the CDR3 DNA reads TGTGCCAGCAGCTTACACCACGTTGTCTCTTCCGAAGCTTTCTTT. It is translated as CASSLHHVVSSEAFF.

This clonotype was observed a handful of times. As DNA, the CDR3 is TGCAGTGCTAGTTACCGGAGTACAGATACGCAGTATTTT. It specifies CSASYRSTDTQYF. The rearrangement links TRBV20-1 to TRBJ2-3; no definite D call. From germline, CDR1 is DFQATT and CDR2 SNEGSKA (reference sequence). The V end was cut by 3 bases, the J end by 3 bases, with 10 bases between. The CDR3 runs 13 residues.

The V gene is TRBV19, the J gene TRBJ2-1; TRBD2 matches 7 bases. The CDR3 loop spans 13 amino acids. Germline loops: CDR1 LNHDA, CDR2 SQIVND (reference sequence). The ends lost 3 bases at V and 6 bases at J; junction bases unmatched: 2. The CDR3: CASSMRGINEQFF. CDR3 coding DNA: TGTGCCAGTAGTATGCGGGGGATCAATGAGCAGTTCTTC. The complete variable domain, with remaining parts taken from reference TRBV19 and TRBJ2-1, reads DGGITQSPKYLFRKEGQNVTLSCEQNLNHDAMYWYRQDPGQGLRLIYYSQIVNDFQKGDIAEGYSVSREKKESFPLTVTSAQKNPTAFYLCASSMRGINEQFFGPGTRLTVL.

This clonotype was recorded many times. CDR3 sequence (DNA): TGCAGTGCTAGGGTCCGAGGATGGGAAAAACTGTTTTTT. Translation: CSARVRGWEKLFF. The rearrangement links TRBV20-1 to TRBJ1-4; D unresolved. The germline gives CDR1 DFQATT, CDR2 SNEGSKA (reference sequence). CDR3 length equals 13 residues. Trimming removed 3 bases from V and 8 bases from J, with 13 bases in between.

Concerning this clonotype: This may come from a read error, since a much larger clone is one base off. This chain uses TRBV29-1 with TRBJ1-2; D is unresolved. This CDR3 spans 14 amino acids. Germline V gene data show CDR1 as SQVTM and CDR2 as ANQGSEA. The CDR3 sequence: CSVKEDEGVYGYTF. The CDR3 DNA sequence: TGCAGCGTTAAAGAGGACGAGGGCGTCTATGGCTACACCTTC.